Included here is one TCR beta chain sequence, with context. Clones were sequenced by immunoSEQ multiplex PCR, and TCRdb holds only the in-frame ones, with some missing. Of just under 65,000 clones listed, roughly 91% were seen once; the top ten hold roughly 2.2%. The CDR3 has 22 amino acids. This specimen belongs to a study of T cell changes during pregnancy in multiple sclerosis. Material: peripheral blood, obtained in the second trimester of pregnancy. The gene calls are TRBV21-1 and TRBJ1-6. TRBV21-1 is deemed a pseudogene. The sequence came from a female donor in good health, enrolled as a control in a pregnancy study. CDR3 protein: CASGRGAQNQIGKSSYNSPLHF. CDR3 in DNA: TGTGCCAGCGGCCGCGGGGCCCAAAATCAAATCGGAAAAAGCTCCTATAATTCACCCCTCCACTTT.